This is a list of T cell receptor beta chains from one sample in a study of blood T cell repertoires in COVID-19. Profiling relied on immunoSEQ multiplex PCR, and the TCRdb table lists in-frame clones only, not all of them. Here the sample spans a few hundred thousand clones, just over 85% being singletons. The specimen sequenced was PBMCs or T cells enriched from blood (not recorded which). Source of these receptors: a woman between 40 and 50 years old with acute COVID-19. The CDR3 runs from the conserved cysteine through the conserved F or W. The D gene is left open where the match is weak. Where a row states a size, it is once, few, many or the class of an expanded clone; other rows omit it.

d_call	clone_size	cdr3_length	v_call	j_call	cdr3_aa	cdr3_nt
.	.	14	TRBV6-5	TRBJ1-2	CASSLLAPNYGYTF	TGTGCCAGCAGTTTATTGGCCCCTAACTATGGCTACACCTTC
.	.	13	TRBV12-3/TRBV12-4	TRBJ1-1	CASTKTSNTEAFF	TGTGCCAGCACCAAAACATCAAACACTGAAGCTTTCTTT
.	.	14	TRBV5-1	TRBJ1-4	CASSEGLAGGKLFF	TGCGCCAGCAGCGAGGGACTCGCGGGGGGAAAACTGTTTTTT
.	.	15	TRBV9	TRBJ1-5	CASSDTGALNQPQHF	TGTGCCAGCAGCGACACGGGAGCCCTAAATCAGCCCCAGCATTTT
TRBD2	once	18	TRBV7-2	TRBJ2-7	CASSLELAGGLIPYEQYF	TGTGCCAGCAGCTTAGAACTAGCGGGAGGGCTTATTCCCTACGAGCAGTACTTC
.	.	13	TRBV28	TRBJ2-1	CASTMGGWNEQFF	TGTGCCAGCACAATGGGCGGGTGGAATGAGCAGTTCTTC
TRBD1	.	14	TRBV5-8	TRBJ1-4	CASSFPTGNEKLFF	TGTGCCAGCAGCTTTCCGACAGGGAATGAAAAACTGTTTTTT
.	.	15	TRBV19	TRBJ2-4	CASSIGGLAKNIQYF	TGTGCCAGTAGTATTGGAGGACTAGCCAAAAACATTCAGTACTTC
TRBD1	.	16	TRBV9	TRBJ1-2	CASSVVAGQGIYGYTF	TGTGCCAGCAGCGTAGTAGCGGGACAGGGAATCTATGGCTACACCTTC
.	.	13	TRBV3-1/TRBV3-2	TRBJ2-7	CASSQPGVYEQYF	TGTGCCAGCAGCCAACCAGGGGTCTACGAGCAGTACTTC
TRBD2	.	17	TRBV11-3	TRBJ2-2	CASSWSGTSGGAGELFF	TGTGCCAGCAGCTGGAGTGGTACTAGCGGAGGGGCCGGGGAGCTGTTTTTT